The rows below give T cell receptor beta chains drawn from one sample of a study of blood T cell repertoires in COVID-19. Sequencing was performed with immunoSEQ multiplex PCR; in TCRdb, only in-frame clones are kept and a portion is missing. The sample holds about 360,000 clones, 75% to 90% seen once. The sample comprised peripheral blood. Every receptor here comes from a woman aged 60 to 75 with COVID-19, enrolled during active disease. Both conserved end residues are part of each CDR3. D genes are given only for firm matches. Where a row states a size, it is once, few, many or the class of an expanded clone; other rows omit it.

16,TRBJ2-3,TRBV5-1,NA,NA,CASSLRSAGRSDTQYF,TGCGCCAGCAGCTTGAGGTCGGCAGGGAGGTCAGATACGCAGTATTTT
16,TRBJ2-7,TRBV27,TRBD2,NA,CASSLLGPSGAYEQYF,TGTGCCAGCAGTTTACTGGGCCCTAGCGGGGCCTACGAGCAGTACTTC
11,TRBJ2-7,TRBV20-1,NA,NA,CSASLNYEQYF,TGCAGTGCTAGCCTTAACTACGAGCAGTACTTC
11,TRBJ1-1,TRBV7-8,NA,NA,CASSPGQEAFF,TGTGCCAGCAGCCCAGGACAAGAAGCTTTCTTT
13,TRBJ1-1,TRBV2,NA,NA,CASSEQVNTEAFF,TGTGCCAGCAGTGAACAGGTAAACACTGAAGCTTTCTTT
14,TRBJ1-1,TRBV5-1,TRBD1,once,CASSTGQGNTEAFF,TGCGCCAGCAGCACGGGACAGGGGAACACTGAAGCTTTCTTT
16,TRBJ2-1,TRBV4-3,TRBD2,NA,CASSQDWRGGSNEQFF,TGCGCCAGCAGCCAAGATTGGCGGGGGGGCTCCAATGAGCAGTTCTTC
15,TRBJ1-5,TRBV7-2,TRBD1,few,CASSLMTGGYQPQHF,TGTGCCAGCAGCTTAATGACAGGGGGATATCAGCCCCAGCATTTT
14,TRBJ1-1,TRBV6-6,TRBD1,few,CASRRQGARTEAFF,TGTGCCAGCAGAAGACAGGGGGCGAGGACTGAAGCTTTCTTT
14,TRBJ2-2,TRBV12-5,TRBD1,NA,CASGTGQGTGELFF,TGTGCTAGTGGTACGGGACAGGGAACCGGGGAGCTGTTTTTT
18,TRBJ2-4,TRBV18,NA,NA,CASSLRPEGGLAKNIQYF,TGTGCCAGCTCGCTTCGACCGGAGGGGGGGTTAGCCAAAAACATTCAGTACTTC
15,TRBJ2-7,TRBV11-2,NA,NA,CASSYGDNPSYEQYF,TGTGCCAGCAGCTACGGGGATAACCCCTCCTACGAGCAGTACTTC
15,TRBJ2-2,TRBV27,TRBD2,few,CASRGLADNTGELFF,TGTGCCAGCAGAGGACTAGCGGATAACACCGGGGAGCTGTTTTTT
15,TRBJ2-5,TRBV4-1,NA,NA,CASSQGQAGPETQYF,TGCGCCAGCAGCCAAGGTCAGGCCGGCCCAGAGACCCAGTACTTC
17,TRBJ1-2,TRBV7-9,NA,few,CASRPLVSFGARYGYTF,TGTGCCAGCAGACCCCTCGTATCGTTTGGGGCCCGCTATGGCTACACCTTC
14,TRBJ2-4,TRBV29-1,TRBD1,NA,CSVKTGTGKNIQYF,TGCAGCGTCAAGACCGGGACAGGTAAAAACATTCAGTACTTC
13,TRBJ2-5,TRBV7-2,NA,NA,CASSFTTGETQYF,TGTGCCAGCAGCTTTACAACAGGGGAGACCCAGTACTTC
15,TRBJ2-1,TRBV7-2,TRBD2,NA,CASSGAGLADNEQFF,TGTGCCAGCAGCGGAGCAGGACTAGCGGACAATGAGCAGTTCTTC
15,TRBJ2-7,TRBV18,TRBD1,once,CASSNGQGVTYEQYF,TGTGCCAGCTCAAATGGACAGGGGGTAACCTACGAGCAGTACTTC
15,TRBJ1-5,TRBV5-3,TRBD1,few,CARSFTGVCNQPQHF,TGTGCCAGAAGCTTCACAGGGGTTTGCAATCAGCCCCAGCATTTT
13,TRBJ2-3,TRBV6-2/TRBV6-3,NA,NA,CASSHTSTDTQYF,TGTGCCAGCAGTCATACTAGCACAGATACGCAGTATTTT
13,TRBJ1-5,TRBV12-3/TRBV12-4,NA,NA,CASSQRDSKPQHF,TGTGCCAGCAGTCAGAGGGACTCTAAGCCCCAGCATTTT
13,TRBJ2-3,TRBV2,TRBD2,NA,CASSTSGGDTQYF,TGTGCCAGCAGTACTAGCGGGGGGGATACGCAGTATTTT
16,TRBJ1-2,TRBV18,TRBD1,NA,CASSPVRGLERYGYTF,TGTGCCAGCTCACCGGTCAGGGGGCTCGAAAGATATGGCTACACCTTC
14,TRBJ2-1,TRBV29-1,TRBD2,NA,CSAAAGAPYNEQFF,TGCAGCGCCGCAGCGGGGGCACCCTACAATGAGCAGTTCTTC
14,TRBJ1-1,TRBV7-3,NA,NA,CASRRQRMNTEAFF,TGTGCCAGCAGGCGACAGAGAATGAACACTGAAGCTTTCTTT
13,TRBJ1-3,TRBV30,NA,NA,CAWRTDRGNTIYF,TGTGCCTGGAGGACAGACCGTGGAAACACCATATATTTT
12,TRBJ2-7,TRBV30,NA,once,CAWTPGGTEQYF,TGTGCCTGGACCCCAGGGGGGACCGAGCAGTACTTC
17,TRBJ2-7,TRBV5-1,TRBD2,NA,CASSLEGRGGALDEQYF,TGCGCCAGCAGCTTGGAGGGTAGGGGAGGGGCCTTGGACGAGCAGTATTTC